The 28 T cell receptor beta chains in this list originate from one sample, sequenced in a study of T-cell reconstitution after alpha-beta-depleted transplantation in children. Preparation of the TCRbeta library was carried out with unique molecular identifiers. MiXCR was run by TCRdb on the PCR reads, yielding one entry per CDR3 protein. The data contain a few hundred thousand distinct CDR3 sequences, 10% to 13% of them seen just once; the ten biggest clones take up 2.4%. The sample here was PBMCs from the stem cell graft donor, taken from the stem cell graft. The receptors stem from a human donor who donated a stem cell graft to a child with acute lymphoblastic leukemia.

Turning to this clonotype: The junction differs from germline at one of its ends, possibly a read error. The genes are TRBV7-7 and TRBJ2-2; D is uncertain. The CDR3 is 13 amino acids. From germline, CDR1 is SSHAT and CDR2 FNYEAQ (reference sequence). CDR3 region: CASSLVATGELFF. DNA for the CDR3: TGTGCTAGCAGCTTAGTGGCTACCGGGGAGCTGTTTTTT. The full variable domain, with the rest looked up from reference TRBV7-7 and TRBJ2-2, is GAGVSQSPRYKVTKRGQDVTLRCDPISSHATLYWYQQALGQGPEFLTYFNYEAQPDKSGLPSDRFSAERPEGSISTLTIQRTEQRDSAMYRCASSLVATGELFFGEGSRLTVL.

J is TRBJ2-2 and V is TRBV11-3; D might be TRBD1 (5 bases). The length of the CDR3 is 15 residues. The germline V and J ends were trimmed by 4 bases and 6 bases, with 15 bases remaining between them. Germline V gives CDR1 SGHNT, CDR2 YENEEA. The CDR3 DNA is TGTGCCAGCAGCTCCAAGGGGAATTGGGCCGGGGAGCTGTTTTTT. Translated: CASSSKGNWAGELFF.

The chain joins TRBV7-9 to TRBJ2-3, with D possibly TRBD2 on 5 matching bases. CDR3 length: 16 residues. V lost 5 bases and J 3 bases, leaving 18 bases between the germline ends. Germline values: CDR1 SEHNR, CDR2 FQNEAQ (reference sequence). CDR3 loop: CASSPEVLEGTDTQYF. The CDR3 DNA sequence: TGTGCCAGCAGCCCAGAGGTCTTAGAGGGAACAGATACGCAGTATTTT.

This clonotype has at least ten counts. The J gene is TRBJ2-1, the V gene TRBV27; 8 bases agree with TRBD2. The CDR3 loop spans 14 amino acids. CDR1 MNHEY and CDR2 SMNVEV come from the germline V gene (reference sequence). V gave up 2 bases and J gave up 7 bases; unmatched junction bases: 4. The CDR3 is CASSLAGGNNEQFF. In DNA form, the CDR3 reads TGTGCCAGCAGTTTAGCGGGAGGTAATAATGAGCAGTTCTTC.

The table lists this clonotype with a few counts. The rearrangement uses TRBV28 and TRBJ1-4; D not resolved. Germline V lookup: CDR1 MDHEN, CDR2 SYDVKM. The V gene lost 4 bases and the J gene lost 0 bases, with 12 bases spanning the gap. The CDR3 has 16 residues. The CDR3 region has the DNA TGTGCCAGCAGTTCCCGGACTCAAGCAACTAATGAAAAACTGTTTTTT. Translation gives CASSSRTQATNEKLFF.

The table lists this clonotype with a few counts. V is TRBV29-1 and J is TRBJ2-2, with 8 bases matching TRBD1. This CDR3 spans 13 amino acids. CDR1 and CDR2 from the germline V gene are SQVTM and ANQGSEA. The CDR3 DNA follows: TGCAGTGCGGACAGGGCGAACACCGGGGAGCTGTTTTTT. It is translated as CSADRANTGELFF.

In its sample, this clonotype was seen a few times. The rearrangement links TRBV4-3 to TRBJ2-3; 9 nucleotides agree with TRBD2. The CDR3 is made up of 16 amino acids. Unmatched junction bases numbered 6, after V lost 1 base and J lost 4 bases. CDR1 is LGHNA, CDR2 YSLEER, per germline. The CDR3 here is CASSQGAGGPADTQYF. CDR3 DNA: TGCGCCAGCAGCCAAGGGGCGGGAGGGCCGGCAGATACGCAGTATTTT.

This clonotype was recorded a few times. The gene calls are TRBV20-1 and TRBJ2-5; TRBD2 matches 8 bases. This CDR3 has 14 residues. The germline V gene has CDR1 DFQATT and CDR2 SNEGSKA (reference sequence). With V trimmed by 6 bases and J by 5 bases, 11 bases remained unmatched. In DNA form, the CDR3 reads TGCAGTGCCCCGTCGAGGACTAGCCTTGAGACCCAGTACTTC. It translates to CSAPSRTSLETQYF.

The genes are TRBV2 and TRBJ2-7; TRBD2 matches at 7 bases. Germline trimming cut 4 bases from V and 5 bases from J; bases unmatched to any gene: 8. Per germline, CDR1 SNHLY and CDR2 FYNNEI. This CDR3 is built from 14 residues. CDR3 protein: CASSAGGLTHEQYF. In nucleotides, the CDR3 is TGTGCCAGCAGTGCCGGGGGACTAACCCACGAGCAGTACTTC. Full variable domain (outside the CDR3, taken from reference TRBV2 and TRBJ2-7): EPEVTQTPSHQVTQMGQEVILRCVPISNHLYFYWYRQILGQKVEFLVSFYNNEISEKSEIFDDQFSVERPDGSNFTLKIRSTKLEDSAMYFCASSAGGLTHEQYFGPGTRLTVT.

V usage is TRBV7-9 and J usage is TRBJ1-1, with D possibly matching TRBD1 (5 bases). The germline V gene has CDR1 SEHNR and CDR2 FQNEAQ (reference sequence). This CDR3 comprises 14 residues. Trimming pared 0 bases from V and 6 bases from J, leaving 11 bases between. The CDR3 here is CASSLARGAPEAFF. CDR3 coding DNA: TGTGCCAGCAGCTTAGCGCGGGGCGCCCCTGAAGCTTTCTTT.

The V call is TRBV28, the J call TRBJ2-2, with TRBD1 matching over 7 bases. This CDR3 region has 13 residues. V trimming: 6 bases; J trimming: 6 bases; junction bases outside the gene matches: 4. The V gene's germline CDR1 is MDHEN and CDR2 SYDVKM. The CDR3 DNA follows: TGTGCCAGCAGGCACCAGGGGGCCGGGGAGCTGTTTTTT. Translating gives CASRHQGAGELFF. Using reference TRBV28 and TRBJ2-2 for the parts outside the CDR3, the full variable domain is DVKVTQSSRYLVKRTGEKVFLECVQDMDHENMFWYRQDPGLGLRLIYFSYDVKMKEKGDIPEGYSVSREKKERFSLILESASTNQTSMYLCASRHQGAGELFFGEGSRLTVL.

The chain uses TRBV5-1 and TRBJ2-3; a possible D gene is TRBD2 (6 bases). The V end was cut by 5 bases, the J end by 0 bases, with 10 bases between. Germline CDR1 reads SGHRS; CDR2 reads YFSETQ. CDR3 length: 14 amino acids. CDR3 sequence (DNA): TGCGCCAGCAGTTGGGGGGAAAGCACAGATACGCAGTATTTT. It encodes CASSWGESTDTQYF.

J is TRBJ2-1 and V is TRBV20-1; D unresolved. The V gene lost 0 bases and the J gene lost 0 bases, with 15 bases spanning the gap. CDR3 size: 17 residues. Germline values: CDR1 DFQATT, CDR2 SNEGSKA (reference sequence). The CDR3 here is CSARESQVTSSYNEQFF. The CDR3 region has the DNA TGCAGTGCTAGAGAGTCTCAGGTTACGAGCTCCTACAATGAGCAGTTCTTC.

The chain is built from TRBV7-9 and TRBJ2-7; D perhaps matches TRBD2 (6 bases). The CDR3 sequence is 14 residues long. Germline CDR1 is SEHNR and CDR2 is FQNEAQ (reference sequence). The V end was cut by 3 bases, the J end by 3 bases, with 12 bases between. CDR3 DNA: TGTGCCAGCAGCTTCGACGGGAGAAACTACGAGCAGTACTTC. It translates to CASSFDGRNYEQYF.

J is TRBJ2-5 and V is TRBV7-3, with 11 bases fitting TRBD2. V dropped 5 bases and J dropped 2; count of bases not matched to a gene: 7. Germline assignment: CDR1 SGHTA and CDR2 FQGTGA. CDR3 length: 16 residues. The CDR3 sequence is CASSPTSGTQQETQYF. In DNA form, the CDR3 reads TGTGCCAGCAGCCCGACTAGCGGGACCCAACAAGAGACCCAGTACTTC.

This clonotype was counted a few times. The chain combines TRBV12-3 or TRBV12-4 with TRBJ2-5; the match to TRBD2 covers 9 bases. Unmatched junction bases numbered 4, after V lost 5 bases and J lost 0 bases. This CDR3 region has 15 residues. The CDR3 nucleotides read TGTGCCAGCAGTCCTAGCGGGAAAGACCAAGAGACCCAGTACTTC. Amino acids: CASSPSGKDQETQYF.

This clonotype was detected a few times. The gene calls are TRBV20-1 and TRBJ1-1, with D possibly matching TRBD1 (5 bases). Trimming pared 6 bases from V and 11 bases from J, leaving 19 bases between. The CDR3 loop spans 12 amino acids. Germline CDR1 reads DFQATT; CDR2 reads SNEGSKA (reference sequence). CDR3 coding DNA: TGCAGTGCCGAAAGGGGCCGCGCGGGGGCTTTCTTT. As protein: CSAERGRAGAFF.

As DNA, the CDR3 is TGTGCCAGCAGTTCCCGATTGCCTGAAGCTTTCTTT. As protein: CASSSRLPEAFF. The chain joins TRBV12-3 or TRBV12-4 to TRBJ1-1, with D uncertain. V was shortened by 4 bases and J by 6 bases, with 9 bases between the two germline ends. The CDR3 is 12 residues long.

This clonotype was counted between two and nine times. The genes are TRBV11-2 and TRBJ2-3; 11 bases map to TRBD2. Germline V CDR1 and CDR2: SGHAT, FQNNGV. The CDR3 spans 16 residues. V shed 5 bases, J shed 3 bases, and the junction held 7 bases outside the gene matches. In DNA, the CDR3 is TGTGCCAGCAGCCCGATTGGACTAGCGGGTACAGATACGCAGTATTTT. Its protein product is CASSPIGLAGTDTQYF.

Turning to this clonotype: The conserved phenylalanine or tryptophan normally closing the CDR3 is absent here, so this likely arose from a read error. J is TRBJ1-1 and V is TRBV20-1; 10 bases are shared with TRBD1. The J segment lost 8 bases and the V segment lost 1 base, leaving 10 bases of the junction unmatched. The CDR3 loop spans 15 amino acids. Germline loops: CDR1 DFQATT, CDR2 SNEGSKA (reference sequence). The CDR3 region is CSARAGTGDPDEAFL. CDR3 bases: TGCAGTGCTAGAGCAGGGACAGGGGACCCGGACGAAGCTTTCCTT.

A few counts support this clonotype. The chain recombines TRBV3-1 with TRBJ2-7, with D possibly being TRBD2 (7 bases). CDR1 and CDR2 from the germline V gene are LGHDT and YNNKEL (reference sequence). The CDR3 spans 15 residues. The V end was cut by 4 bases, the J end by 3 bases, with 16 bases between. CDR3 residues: CASSRPTGGGYEQYF. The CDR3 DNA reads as TGTGCCAGCAGCCGCCCGACGGGGGGCGGCTACGAGCAGTACTTC.

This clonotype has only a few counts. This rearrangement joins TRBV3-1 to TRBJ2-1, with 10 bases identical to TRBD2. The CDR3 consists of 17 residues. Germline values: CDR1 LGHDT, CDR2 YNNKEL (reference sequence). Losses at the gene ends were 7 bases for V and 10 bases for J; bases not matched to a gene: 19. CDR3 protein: CASTGLADTRVDYEQFF. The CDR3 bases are TGTGCCAGCACTGGACTAGCGGATACGAGAGTGGATTACGAGCAGTTCTTC.

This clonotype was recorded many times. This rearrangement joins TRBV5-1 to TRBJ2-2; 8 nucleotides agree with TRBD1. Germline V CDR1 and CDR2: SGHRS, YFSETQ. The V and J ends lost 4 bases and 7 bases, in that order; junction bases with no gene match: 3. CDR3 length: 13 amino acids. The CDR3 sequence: CASSPGGFGELFF. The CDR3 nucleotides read TGCGCCAGCAGCCCAGGGGGCTTCGGGGAGCTGTTTTTT.

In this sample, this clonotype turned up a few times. Here the CDR3 DNA reads TGTGCCAGCAGCGCCCGTTCGAACATTCAGTACTTC. Protein: CASSARSNIQYF. V is TRBV9 and J is TRBJ2-4, with unresolved D. V shed 3 bases and J shed 7 bases, with 8 bases lying between them. The germline V gene encodes CDR1 SGDLS and CDR2 YYNGEE. There are 12 residues in the CDR3.

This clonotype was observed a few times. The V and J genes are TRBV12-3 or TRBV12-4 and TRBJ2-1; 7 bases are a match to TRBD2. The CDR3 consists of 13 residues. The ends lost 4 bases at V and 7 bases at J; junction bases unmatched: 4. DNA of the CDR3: TGTGCCAGCAGTTCGGGGGGAGTTAATGAGCAGTTCTTC. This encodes CASSSGGVNEQFF.

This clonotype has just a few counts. This chain's CDR3 is CASSSSNWELRIYNEQFF. The CDR3 DNA is TGCGCCAGCAGCTCTTCTAATTGGGAGTTGAGAATTTACAATGAGCAGTTCTTC. The chain joins TRBV5-1 to TRBJ2-1, with D possibly matching TRBD2 (5 bases). Per germline, CDR1 SGHRS and CDR2 YFSETQ. The V end lost 3 bases, the J end lost 4 bases, and 23 bases lay between the germline ends. CDR3 length: 18 amino acids. Supplemented by reference TRBV5-1 and TRBJ2-1, the full variable domain reads KAGVTQTPRYLIKTRGQQVTLSCSPISGHRSVSWYQQTPGQGLQFLFEYFSETQRNKGNFPGRFSGRQFSNSRSEMNVSTLELGDSALYLCASSSSNWELRIYNEQFFGPGTRLTVL.

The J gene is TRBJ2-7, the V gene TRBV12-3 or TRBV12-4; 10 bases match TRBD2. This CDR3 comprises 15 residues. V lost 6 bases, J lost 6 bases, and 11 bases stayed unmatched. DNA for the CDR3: TGTGCCAGCAGGTCCGGGACTAGCGCCTCAGGCGAGCAGTACTTC. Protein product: CASRSGTSASGEQYF.

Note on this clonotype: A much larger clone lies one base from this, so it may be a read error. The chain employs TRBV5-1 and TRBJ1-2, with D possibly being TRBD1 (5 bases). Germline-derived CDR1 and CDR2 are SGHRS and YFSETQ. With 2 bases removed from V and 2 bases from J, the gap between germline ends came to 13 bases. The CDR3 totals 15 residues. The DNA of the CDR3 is TGCGCCAGCAGCTTTACCGGGGACTCAAACTATGGCTACACCTTC. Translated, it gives CASSFTGDSNYGYTF. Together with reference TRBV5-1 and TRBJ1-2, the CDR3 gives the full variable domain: KAGVTQTPRYLIKTRGQQVTLSCSPISGHRSVSWYQQTPGQGLQFLFEYFSETQRNKGNFPGRFSGRQFSNSRSEMNVSTLELGDSALYLCASSFTGDSNYGYTFGSGTRLTVV.